The rows below give T cell receptor beta chains drawn from one sample of a study of blood T cell repertoires in COVID-19. Here immunoSEQ multiplex PCR was the method, and the copy in TCRdb shows in-frame clones only, minus some. The sample comprises about 200,000 clones, around 79% of which are singletons, and approximately 5.9% rests with the top ten. Sequenced material: peripheral blood. These receptors were taken from a middle-aged woman with COVID-19, enrolled during active disease. The CDR3 runs from the conserved cysteine through the conserved F or W. A D gene is named only where the DNA matches it firmly. Rows give clone size only sometimes, using once, few, many, or a class for an expanded clone.

d_call j_call clone_size cdr3_length v_call cdr3_aa cdr3_nt
TRBD2 TRBJ2-3 few 14 TRBV5-4 CASSRGGSTDTQYF TGTGCCAGCAGTCGGGGGGGGAGCACAGATACGCAGTATTTT
NA TRBJ1-2 NA 14 TRBV18 CASSPGDTFAGYTF TGTGCCAGCTCACCCGGGGACACCTTCGCGGGCTACACCTTC
TRBD1 TRBJ1-2 NA 13 TRBV12-3/TRBV12-4 CASSSTGAGGYTF TGTGCCAGCAGTTCCACAGGGGCGGGAGGCTACACCTTC
TRBD1 TRBJ2-7 NA 16 TRBV5-5 CASKPGQINPSYEQYF TGTGCCAGCAAACCGGGACAGATAAACCCCTCCTACGAGCAGTACTTC
NA TRBJ2-1 NA 15 TRBV2 CASSVRDSVYNEQFF TGTGCCAGCAGTGTTCGGGATTCCGTGTACAATGAGCAGTTCTTC
TRBD1 TRBJ1-1 once 13 TRBV11-3 CASSLTGTGSTFF TGTGCCAGCAGCTTAACCGGGACAGGGTCGACTTTCTTT
TRBD2 TRBJ2-2 NA 18 TRBV10-3 CAISDPSIGGANTGELFF TGTGCCATCAGTGACCCCAGTATCGGGGGGGCAAATACCGGGGAGCTGTTTTTT
NA TRBJ2-7 NA 15 TRBV3-1/TRBV3-2 CASSQADRNSYEQYF TGTGCCAGCAGCCAAGCAGACAGGAACTCCTACGAGCAGTACTTC
NA TRBJ1-5 many 15 TRBV6-6 CASSYFQGSDQPQHF TGTGCCAGCAGTTACTTTCAGGGGAGCGATCAGCCCCAGCATTTT
TRBD2 TRBJ2-3 NA 15 TRBV2 CASSALAGVTDTQYF TGTGCCAGCAGTGCACTAGCGGGAGTGACAGATACGCAGTATTTT
TRBD1 TRBJ2-2 once 18 TRBV5-1 CASSLEGATGVGTGELFF TGCGCCAGCAGCTTGGAGGGGGCCACAGGGGTCGGCACCGGGGAGCTGTTTTTT
TRBD2 TRBJ2-5 NA 16 TRBV5-6 CASSPRTSAVRETQYF TGTGCCAGCAGCCCACGGACTAGCGCGGTCAGAGAGACCCAGTACTTC
NA TRBJ2-5 few 14 TRBV5-8 CASRTSPRQETQYF TGTGCCAGCAGGACATCCCCTCGGCAGGAGACCCAGTACTTC
TRBD2 TRBJ2-1 NA 15 TRBV6-2/TRBV6-3 CASSYSPSGGNEQFF TGTGCCAGCAGTTACTCGCCTAGCGGGGGGAATGAGCAGTTCTTC
TRBD1 TRBJ1-2 NA 14 TRBV11-2 CASSPPGQIYGYTF TGTGCCAGCAGCCCACCGGGACAGATCTATGGCTACACCTTC
NA TRBJ1-1 NA 12 TRBV7-9 CASSRLQGEAFF TGTGCCAGCAGCCGACTCCAGGGTGAAGCTTTCTTT
NA TRBJ1-5 NA 15 TRBV18 CASSPGTPASQPQHF TGTGCCAGCTCACCCGGGACACCGGCGAGTCAGCCCCAGCATTTT
NA TRBJ2-2 NA 13 TRBV6-5 CATTPRWPGELFF TGTGCCACCACGCCACGCTGGCCCGGGGAGCTGTTTTTT
TRBD2 TRBJ2-5 NA 17 TRBV7-6 CASSLDRTSGFQETQYF TGTGCCAGCAGCTTAGACCGGACTAGCGGATTCCAAGAGACCCAGTACTTC
TRBD2 TRBJ2-3 once 15 TRBV19 CASSGLADSTDTQYF TGTGCCAGTAGTGGACTAGCGGATAGCACAGATACGCAGTATTTT
NA TRBJ2-3 NA 18 TRBV5-1 CASSLGDLAGLSTDTQYF TGCGCCAGCAGCTTAGGGGATTTGGCGGGACTGAGCACAGATACGCAGTATTTT
NA TRBJ2-7 NA 11 TRBV5-1 CASSGLHEQYF TGCGCCAGCAGCGGACTCCACGAGCAGTACTTC
NA TRBJ1-4 NA 14 TRBV30 CAWSVGGTNEKLFF TGTGCCTGGAGTGTAGGCGGCACTAATGAAAAACTGTTTTTT
NA TRBJ1-1 NA 16 TRBV19 CASSEHGGPQNTEAFF TGTGCCAGTAGTGAACACGGAGGACCCCAGAACACTGAAGCTTTCTTT
NA TRBJ1-5 NA 17 TRBV12-1 CASSHGGGGYSNQPQHF TGTGCCAGCAGCCACGGGGGGGGCGGCTATAGCAATCAGCCCCAGCATTTT
TRBD1 TRBJ2-7 few 15 TRBV5-4 CASRSGQDPSYEQYF TGTGCCAGCAGGTCCGGACAGGACCCGTCCTACGAGCAGTACTTC
NA TRBJ1-6 many 13 TRBV7-9 CASSLNNNSPLHF TGTGCCAGCAGCTTAAATAATAATTCACCCCTCCACTTT
NA TRBJ2-1 NA 10 TRBV7-8 CASSYNEQFF TGTGCCAGCTCTTATAATGAGCAGTTCTTC
NA TRBJ2-7 NA 16 TRBV3-1/TRBV3-2 CASSPDPADFPYEQYF TGTGCCAGCAGCCCCGACCCCGCAGACTTCCCCTACGAGCAGTACTTC
TRBD1 TRBJ2-7 NA 17 TRBV5-1 CASSAEKTGRRSYEQYF TGCGCCAGCAGCGCAGAGAAGACAGGGCGGAGGTCCTACGAGCAGTACTTC
TRBD1 TRBJ2-1 NA 14 TRBV2 CASSRDRGYNEQFF TGTGCCAGCAGTCGGGACAGGGGTTACAATGAGCAGTTCTTC